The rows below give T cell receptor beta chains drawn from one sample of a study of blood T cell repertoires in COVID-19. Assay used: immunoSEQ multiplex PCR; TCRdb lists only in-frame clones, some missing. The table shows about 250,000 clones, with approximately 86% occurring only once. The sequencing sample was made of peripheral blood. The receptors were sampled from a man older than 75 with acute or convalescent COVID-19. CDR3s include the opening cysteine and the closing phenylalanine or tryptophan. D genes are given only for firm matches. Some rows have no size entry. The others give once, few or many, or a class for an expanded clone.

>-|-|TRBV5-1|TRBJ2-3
TGCGCCAGCAGCTATGAGGGGGGGCGCACAGATACGCAGTATTTT
CASSYEGGRTDTQYF
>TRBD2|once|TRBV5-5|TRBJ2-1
TGTGCCAGCAGCTTAGGCGGGGGTTACAATGAGCAGTTCTTC
CASSLGGGYNEQFF
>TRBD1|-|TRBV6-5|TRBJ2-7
TGTGCCATCCGAACACAGGGGACCCACGAGCAGTACTTC
CAIRTQGTHEQYF
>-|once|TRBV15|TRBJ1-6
TGTGCCACCAGCAGAGATTATAATGGCGGGGCGCGGGATTCACCCCTCCACTTT
CATSRDYNGGARDSPLHF
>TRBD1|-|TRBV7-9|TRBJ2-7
TGTGCCAGCAGCCCCCGGGGGACAGGTTCCTACGAGCAGTACTTC
CASSPRGTGSYEQYF
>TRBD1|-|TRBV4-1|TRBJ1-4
TGCGCCAGCAGCCAAGATCGAGGCAGGGGGCGCGGTGAAAAACTGTTTTTT
CASSQDRGRGRGEKLFF
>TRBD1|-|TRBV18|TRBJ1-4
TGTGCCAGCTCACCACCGGGACAGGGGATTGAAAAACTGTTTTTT
CASSPPGQGIEKLFF
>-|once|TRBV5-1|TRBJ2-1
TGCGCCAGCAGCTCGACCAGCGGAGGGAATGAGCAGTTCTTC
CASSSTSGGNEQFF
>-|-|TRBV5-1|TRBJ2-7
TGCGCCAGCAGCTTGGATCCTCTTTCCTACGAGCAGTACTTC
CASSLDPLSYEQYF
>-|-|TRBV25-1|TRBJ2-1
TGTGCCAGCAGGGGAGAAGGGCAGAGCTCCTACAATGAGCAGTTCTTC
CASRGEGQSSYNEQFF
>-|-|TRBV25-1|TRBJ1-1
TGTGCCAGCAGTGAGTTGGGGCGAACGGACACTGAAGCTTTCTTT
CASSELGRTDTEAFF
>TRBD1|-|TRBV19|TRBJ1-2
TGTGCCAGTAGTTTTCCCGGGACAGGGGTCGGCTACACCTTC
CASSFPGTGVGYTF
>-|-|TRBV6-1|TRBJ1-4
TGTGCCAGCAGTGTCAGGCGCGGGGCAACTAATGAAAAACTGTTTTTT
CASSVRRGATNEKLFF
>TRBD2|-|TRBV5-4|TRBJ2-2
TGTGCCAGCACCCAAGGAACTAGCGGGGCCACCGGGGAGCTGTTTTTT
CASTQGTSGATGELFF
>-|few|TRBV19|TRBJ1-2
TGTGCCAGTAGTATAGACAGGTCCTATGGCTACACCTTC
CASSIDRSYGYTF
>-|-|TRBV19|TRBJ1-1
TGTGCCAGTAGTATCTGGGCGGGGAGGGAGAACACTGAAGCTTTCTTT
CASSIWAGRENTEAFF
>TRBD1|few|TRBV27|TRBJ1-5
TGTGCCAGCAGTTTAGGACAGGGTCAAGAGCCCCAGCATTTT
CASSLGQGQEPQHF
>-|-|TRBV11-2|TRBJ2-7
TGTGCCAGCAGAGGGGGTGGGGAAGAGCAGTACTTC
CASRGGGEEQYF
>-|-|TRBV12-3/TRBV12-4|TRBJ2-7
TGTGCCAGCAGTTGGCAGGGTAACGAGCAGTACTTC
CASSWQGNEQYF
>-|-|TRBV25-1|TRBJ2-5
TGTGCCAGTGGGAGGTTCAGCCAAGAGACCCAGTACTTC
CASGRFSQETQYF